These T cell receptor beta chains were read from a single sample in a study of blood T cells in healthy people across ages. Using its own MiXCR run on the 5' RACE reads, TCRdb lists one record per CDR3 protein. The table records about 930,000 distinct CDR3 sequences, under 35% of them present only once. These data also featured in a second study, about T cells of mothers and their children.

Material: blood. These receptors were taken from a woman in her thirties or forties in good health. Each CDR3 is given with its conserved first and last residue. The D gene is left open where the match is weak. Not every row has a clone size; where given, it reads once, few, many or a size class.

d_call clone_size j_call v_call cdr3_nt cdr3_aa
NA NA TRBJ2-1 TRBV15 TGTGCCACCAGCAGAGATAGAGCGGAGGAGCAGTTCTTC CATSRDRAEEQFF
TRBD1 few TRBJ2-2 TRBV29-1 TGCAGCGTTGAAGTTGCAGGACAGGGTTTCACCGGGGAGCTGTTTTTT CSVEVAGQGFTGELFF
NA NA TRBJ1-2 TRBV7-2 TGTGTCAGCAGCTTAGATGAGGTCGGCTACACCTTC CVSSLDEVGYTF
TRBD2 NA TRBJ2-1 TRBV11-1 TGTGCCAGCAGCACGGGACTACTCTACAATGAGCAGTTCTTC CASSTGLLYNEQFF
NA few TRBJ1-6 TRBV12-3/TRBV12-4 TGTGCCAGTTCTTTCCGGGTAACCTATAATTCACCCCTCCACTTT CASSFRVTYNSPLHF
TRBD1 NA TRBJ1-2 TRBV5-1 TGCGCCAGCAGCCCCCGTCTCACAGGGGAGCATGGCTACACCTTC CASSPRLTGEHGYTF
NA NA TRBJ2-2 TRBV3-1 TGTGCCAGCAGCCAACGGGGATTAAACACCGGGGAGCTGTTTTTT CASSQRGLNTGELFF
NA few TRBJ1-2 TRBV10-3 TGTGCCATCAGTGCGGGCCAGGGTCAAGGTCAGAACTATGGCTACACCTTC CAISAGQGQGQNYGYTF
NA many TRBJ2-5 TRBV6-5 TGTGCCAGCAGTTACTCGGTCGTACAGACCCAGTACTTC CASSYSVVQTQYF
NA few TRBJ2-5 TRBV7-2 TGTGCCAGCAGCTTAGTGGGGACCCAATACCAAGAGACCCAGTACTTC CASSLVGTQYQETQYF
TRBD1 NA TRBJ2-6 TRBV4-3 TGCGTCAGCAGCCATACAGGGGCTGGGGCCAACGTCCTGACTTTC CVSSHTGAGANVLTF
TRBD1 NA TRBJ1-1 TRBV7-9 TGTGCCAGCAGACCGGACAGGGGGCGTTTAGTCACTGAAGCTTTCTTT CASRPDRGRLVTEAFF
NA NA TRBJ2-5 TRBV4-3 TGCGCCAGCAGCCAAGGAATGTTTACAGGGTATCGGGACGAGCGGTACTTC CASSQGMFTGYRDERYF
TRBD1 NA TRBJ1-1 TRBV30 TGTGCCTGGCGCATAGACAGGGCGGGAGCTTTCTTT CAWRIDRAGAFF
NA NA TRBJ2-7 TRBV12-3/TRBV12-4 TGCGCCAGCAGTCCCCAGGGGAGAGGGAGGCCCTTTATATCCTACGAGCAGTACTTC CASSPQGRGRPFISYEQYF
NA once TRBJ2-3 TRBV15 TGTGCCACCAGAAACCAGAGGGGGGGAAACACAGATACGCAGTATTTT CATRNQRGGNTDTQYF
TRBD2 NA TRBJ2-3 TRBV28 TGTGCCAGCAGCTCAGGACTAGCGGATAGCACAGATACGCAGTATTTT CASSSGLADSTDTQYF
TRBD1 NA TRBJ1-2 TRBV5-1 TGCGCCAGCAGCAATCGGACAGGGTGGTTGGACTATGGCTACACCTTC CASSNRTGWLDYGYTF
TRBD1 NA TRBJ2-5 TRBV20-1 TGCAGTGCTGCAAGGGACAGGGCAGGGGAGACCCAGTACTTC CSAARDRAGETQYF
TRBD1 many TRBJ2-7 TRBV7-9 TGTGCCAGCAGCTCCCGGACAGGGAAATCCTACGAGCAGTACTTC CASSSRTGKSYEQYF
NA NA TRBJ2-7 TRBV28 TGTGCCAGCAGTGGCCCCCCAGGGCAGAGCTCCTACGAGCAGTACTTC CASSGPPGQSSYEQYF
NA few TRBJ2-5 TRBV6-5 TGTGCCAGTCGCAGTAGGGTTCGGAAGACCCAGTACTTC CASRSRVRKTQYF
NA NA TRBJ1-1 TRBV12-3/TRBV12-4 TGTGCCAGCAGCCCGACGACTCAACCCACTGAAGCTTTCTTT CASSPTTQPTEAFF
TRBD1 many TRBJ2-7 TRBV2 TGTGCCAGCAGTCGTGAGGGACAGGGAAATTACGAGCAGTACTTC CASSREGQGNYEQYF
TRBD1 NA TRBJ1-2 TRBV29-1 TGCAGCGTTGAGCAGGGGGGGGGAGGAGGCTACACCTTC CSVEQGGGGGYTF
NA NA TRBJ1-1 TRBV12-3/TRBV12-4 TGTGCCAGCAGTTTAGCAAGGGTTTTAGGCACTGAAGCTTTCTTT CASSLARVLGTEAFF
NA NA TRBJ2-7 TRBV6-1 TGTGCCAGCAGTTATCCAGGGGCTTACGAGCAGTACTTC CASSYPGAYEQYF
NA NA TRBJ2-7 TRBV19 TGTGCCAGTAGTCCAGGGTACACATACGAGCAGTACTTC CASSPGYTYEQYF
TRBD2 NA TRBJ2-2 TRBV15 TGTGCCACCAGCTCCGCGTGGGCGCGGGGGATCGACGGGGAGCTGTTTTTT CATSSAWARGIDGELFF
NA many TRBJ2-5 TRBV29-1 TGCAGCGCCAGGACGGGGAGCGAGACCCAGTACTTC CSARTGSETQYF
NA NA TRBJ2-2 TRBV12-3/TRBV12-4 TGTGCCAGCAGTTTAAGGACTTCCTACACCGGGGAGCTGTTTTTT CASSLRTSYTGELFF
NA NA TRBJ1-1 TRBV6-2/TRBV6-3 TGTGCCAGCAGTTATTCGGTGATTACAACTGAAGCTTTCTTT CASSYSVITTEAFF
NA NA TRBJ1-5 TRBV20-1 TGCAGTGCTAACCGGGACACCAATCAGCCACAGCATTTT CSANRDTNQPQHF
TRBD2 once TRBJ2-1 TRBV6-2/TRBV6-3 TGTGCCAGCAGCCCCCTGACGGGGGGGCCGGGTAATGAGCGGTTCTTC CASSPLTGGPGNERFF
NA NA TRBJ2-1 TRBV29-1 TGCAGCTCTGAGGGGCCAGGGGCCGGCAATGAGCAGTTCTTC CSSEGPGAGNEQFF
NA few TRBJ2-1 TRBV7-9 TGTGCCAGCAGCGACGGGTACAGGGTTGGAAATGAGCAGTTCTTC CASSDGYRVGNEQFF
NA few TRBJ2-3 TRBV7-2 TGTGCCAGCAGCTTAGGGAGATGGGCCACAGATACGCAGTATTTT CASSLGRWATDTQYF
TRBD2 NA TRBJ2-1 TRBV7-2 TGTGCCAGCAGCTTAAGGTCTAGCGGCCATTACAATGAGCAGTTCTTC CASSLRSSGHYNEQFF
TRBD1 many TRBJ2-7 TRBV7-2 TGTGCCAGCAGCCAGAAGTGGACAGGAGCCTACGAGCAGTACTTC CASSQKWTGAYEQYF
NA few TRBJ1-4 TRBV5-1 TGCGCCAGCAGCGGATCGGGACAACCAACTAATGAAAAACTGTTTTTT CASSGSGQPTNEKLFF
TRBD1 NA TRBJ1-4 TRBV12-3/TRBV12-4 TGTGCCAGCAGGGGGCCGGGACAGGGGGATGAAAAACTGTTTTTT CASRGPGQGDEKLFF
NA NA TRBJ1-5 TRBV19 TGTGCCAGTACCATAGGCCCCAGTGCGGGGTATCAGCCCCAGCATTTT CASTIGPSAGYQPQHF
TRBD1 NA TRBJ1-1 TRBV20-1 TGCAGTGCTAGAACACAGGGGGCTAGAGCTGAAGCTTTCTTT CSARTQGARAEAFF
NA few TRBJ1-2 TRBV2 TGTGCCAGAAGTGAAATGGGACCGAGGGGCTACACCTTC CARSEMGPRGYTF